Listed here are 17 T cell receptor beta chains from one sample, sequenced in a study of T-cell reconstitution after alpha-beta-depleted transplantation in children (dated by TCRdb to the mid-2010s). Libraries came from PCR. Sequencer: Illumina HiSeq 2500. To normalize quantification of the TCRbeta repertoire, the TCR libraries were built with molecular barcoding that relied on unique molecular identifiers. TCRdb cleaned the public reads at Q25 with fastp, built clones with MiXCR and kept in-frame beta chains. When rows share a CDR3 protein, they turn into one entry using the most common DNA and genes. This sample gives approximately 240,000 distinct CDR3 sequences in total; 9% to 10% of them show up just once. Less than 6% of the sample is taken by the ten largest. Material: PBMCs from the stem cell graft donor, obtained from the stem cell graft. These receptors all stem from a human donor who donated a stem cell graft to a child with SCID.

There are many counts of this clonotype. The rearrangement uses TRBV12-3 or TRBV12-4 and TRBJ1-1; D possibly corresponds to TRBD1 (5 bases). Between the trimmed V and J ends, which lost 1 base and 4 bases, there was a span of 13 bases. This CDR3 has 15 residues. CDR3 loop: CASSLDQGSSTEAFF. CDR3 sequence (DNA): TGTGCCAGCAGTTTAGATCAGGGATCGAGCACTGAAGCTTTCTTT.

V usage is TRBV4-2 and J usage is TRBJ2-3, with 14 nucleotides matching TRBD2. The CDR3 extends over 15 amino acids. With V trimmed by 5 bases and J by 5 bases, 3 bases remained unmatched. CDR1 and CDR2 (germline): LGHNA, YNFKEQ. The CDR3: CASSGTSGGGDTQYF. Written as DNA, the CDR3 is TGTGCCAGCAGCGGGACTAGCGGGGGTGGAGATACGCAGTATTTT.

This clonotype was recorded at least ten times. The chain's CDR3 is CASSFDGAAYEQYF. The CDR3 nucleotides read TGCGCCAGCAGCTTCGACGGAGCCGCCTACGAGCAGTACTTC. This rearrangement joins TRBV5-1 to TRBJ2-7; D remains unclear. The V gene's germline CDR1 is SGHRS and CDR2 YFSETQ. The CDR3 is 14 residues long. V lost 2 bases and J lost 2, with 11 bases in between.

This clonotype was found many times. The chain recombines TRBV5-1 with TRBJ2-3; 7 positions agree with TRBD1. Losses at the gene ends were 0 bases for V and 0 bases for J; bases not matched to a gene: 10. Germline V lookup: CDR1 SGHRS, CDR2 YFSETQ. The CDR3 loop spans 18 amino acids. CDR3 sequence reads: CASSLAPGQELSTDTQYF. The CDR3 DNA is TGCGCCAGCAGCTTGGCCCCTGGACAGGAACTGAGCACAGATACGCAGTATTTT.

In this sample, this clonotype turned up many times. V is TRBV7-9 and J is TRBJ2-7; D is possibly TRBD1 or TRBD2 (5 bases each). CDR3 length: 16 amino acids. Germline lookup yields CDR1 SEHNR and CDR2 FQNEAQ (reference sequence). The V end lost 7 bases, the J end lost 2 bases, and 21 bases lay between the germline ends. The CDR3 nucleotides are TGTGCCAGCAACCACGCCAACCGGGACCATACCTACGAGCAGTACTTC. This codes for CASNHANRDHTYEQYF.

This clonotype was seen repeatedly, ten times or more. V and J are TRBV3-1 and TRBJ2-3, with 11 bases aligning to TRBD2. The CDR3 has 18 residues. CDR1 is LGHDT and CDR2 is YNNKEL in the germline V gene (reference sequence). Losses at the gene ends were 5 bases for V and 4 bases for J; bases not matched to a gene: 14. The CDR3 bases are TGTGCCAGCAGCGAAAGACGAACTAGCGGGGGACCCCCAGATACGCAGTATTTT. It codes for CASSERRTSGGPPDTQYF.

This clonotype has a count of ten or more. This rearrangement joins TRBV4-2 to TRBJ2-7; D gene unclear. This CDR3 has 15 residues. Trimming took off 0 bases at V and 6 bases at J, with 15 bases between the two ends. Germline V lookup: CDR1 LGHNA, CDR2 YNFKEQ. CDR3 coding DNA: TGTGCCAGCAGCCAAGAGAGATCAATACCCTCCGAGCAGTACTTC. This gives the protein CASSQERSIPSEQYF.

In its sample, this clonotype was seen many times. The J gene is TRBJ1-1, the V gene TRBV18; D may be TRBD1 (5 bases). The CDR3 sequence is 14 residues long. V was trimmed by 3 bases and J by 1 base, leaving 9 bases between them. CDR1 is KGHSH and CDR2 is LQKENI in the germline V gene. The CDR3 region is CASSPQGTNTEAFF. The CDR3 DNA reads as TGTGCCAGCTCACCCCAGGGCACGAACACTGAAGCTTTCTTT.

This clonotype was seen repeatedly, ten times or more. The chain recombines TRBV29-1 with TRBJ1-3, with 7 bases fitting TRBD1. The V segment lost 6 bases and the J segment 0 bases; nucleotides outside the gene matches: 5. The CDR3 has 14 amino acids. CDR1 is SQVTM, CDR2 ANQGSEA, per germline. Written as DNA, the CDR3 is TGCAGCGTCGAACAGGGGTTCTCTGGAAACACCATATATTTT. It encodes CSVEQGFSGNTIYF.

In its sample, this clonotype was seen many times. The chain is built from TRBV6-1 and TRBJ2-3; weak D call: TRBD1 (5 bases). The CDR3 consists of 15 residues. CDR1 is MNHNS and CDR2 is SASEGT in the germline V gene. Trimming took off 5 bases at V and 11 bases at J, with 23 bases between the two ends. CDR3 sequence: CASSPRHRFPGMQYF. In nucleotides, the CDR3 is TGTGCCAGCAGTCCTCGTCACAGGTTCCCTGGTATGCAGTATTTT.

This clonotype was found many times. The genes are TRBV20-1 and TRBJ1-1; D ambiguous. Germline CDR1 DFQATT, CDR2 SNEGSKA (reference sequence). The CDR3 contains 15 residues. Trimming shortened V by 0 bases and J by 3 bases, and 14 bases separated the two germline ends. CDR3 bases: TGCAGTGCTAGAGATTACGGAGGTCGGGACACTGAAGCTTTCTTT. It encodes CSARDYGGRDTEAFF.

At least ten counts were recorded for this clonotype. The rearrangement links TRBV7-9 to TRBJ2-1, with 7 positions matching TRBD1. The germline CDR1 and CDR2 sequences are SEHNR and FQNEAQ (reference sequence). This CDR3 contains 16 residues. V lost 1 base to trimming and J lost 7 bases; unmatched junction nucleotides: 10. CDR3 residues: CASSLETGYGKNEQFF. CDR3 nucleotides: TGTGCCAGCAGCTTAGAGACAGGGTATGGGAAGAATGAGCAGTTCTTC.

About this clonotype itself: The junction does not match germline at one end; this may be a read error. The V call is TRBV5-6, the J call TRBJ1-2; tentative D call: TRBD1 (5 bases). Looked up from germline, CDR1 is SGHDT and CDR2 is YYEEEE. There are 13 residues in the CDR3. CDR3 bases: TGTGCCAGCAGCTTCCAGGGTAACTATGGCTACCCCTTC. Protein: CASSFQGNYGYPF.

This clonotype was counted ten times or more. V and J are TRBV10-3 and TRBJ2-3; 8 positions match TRBD2. CDR1 is ENHRY, CDR2 SYGVKD, per germline. Trimming took 4 bases from V and 4 from J; bases not matched to a gene: 4. This CDR3 spans 14 amino acids. CDR3 nucleotide sequence: TGTGCCATCAGTGGGCGGGGGGCGCCAGATACGCAGTATTTT. This gives the protein CAISGRGAPDTQYF.

In this sample, this clonotype turned up many times. The genes are TRBV7-2 and TRBJ2-1, with D maybe TRBD2 (6 bases). The CDR3 totals 19 residues. Per the germline V gene, CDR1 is SGHTA and CDR2 is FQGNSA. Trimming left V 0 bases short and J 9 bases short, with 27 bases between. CDR3 loop: CASSLAPRGAGSGSGEQFF. DNA for the CDR3: TGTGCCAGCAGCTTAGCTCCTCGGGGTGCGGGGTCAGGTTCCGGTGAGCAGTTCTTC.

This clonotype was detected ten times or more. The chain uses TRBV5-1 and TRBJ1-6, with D maybe TRBD1 (6 bases). V lost 4 bases and J lost 10, with 15 bases in between. Germline CDR1 reads SGHRS; CDR2 reads YFSETQ. There are 14 residues in the CDR3. The CDR3 region is CASSPQGERSPLHF. CDR3 nucleotide sequence: TGCGCCAGCAGCCCACAGGGAGAGCGCTCACCCCTCCACTTT.

This clonotype appeared many times. The chain recombines TRBV11-2 with TRBJ2-1; D call uncertain. The V end was cut by 5 bases, the J end by 15 bases, with 14 bases between. The CDR3 contains 11 residues. CDR1 and CDR2 (germline): SGHAT, FQNNGV. CDR3 sequence reads: CASSRSMPRFF. CDR3 coding DNA: TGTGCCAGCAGCCGGTCCATGCCCAGGTTCTTC.